At least ten counts were recorded for the clone carrying this T cell receptor beta chain. What it recognizes is unknown. The CDR3 runs 15 residues. Per germline, CDR1 SGDLS and CDR2 YYNGEE. The V and J ends lost 0 bases and 4 bases respectively, with 12 bases between them. This entry comes from a study of blood T cells in healthy people across ages. Study-wide findings and caveats: Long-lived donors carried more naive CD4+ cells and greater diversity than aged donors.

A second PCR, run for about 6 to 11 cycles, used a sample-barcoded 5' primer plus a J-beta primer mix. The authors tagged each cDNA molecule using a template-switch adaptor with 12 random nucleotides. TCRdb processed the 5' RACE reads anew with MiXCR; each CDR3 protein has one entry. Of about 780,000 distinct CDR3 sequences in the sample, 35% to 60% were seen once. The TCR comes from a man older than 75 in good health. The material sequenced was blood. The chain employs TRBV9 and TRBJ2-3; weak D call: TRBD1 (5 bases). CDR3 DNA: TGTGCCAGCAGCGTAGTGTCAGGGTGGGCAGATACGCAGTATTTT. This sequence encodes CASSVVSGWADTQYF.